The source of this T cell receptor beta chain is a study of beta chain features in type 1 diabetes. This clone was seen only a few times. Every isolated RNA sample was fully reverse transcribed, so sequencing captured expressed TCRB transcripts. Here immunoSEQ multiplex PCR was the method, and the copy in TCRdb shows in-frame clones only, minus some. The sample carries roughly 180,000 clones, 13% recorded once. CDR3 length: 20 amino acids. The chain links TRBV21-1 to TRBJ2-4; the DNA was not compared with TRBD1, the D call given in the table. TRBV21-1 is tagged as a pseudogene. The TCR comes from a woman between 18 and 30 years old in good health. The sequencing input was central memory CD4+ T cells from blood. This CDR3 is CASRLQQGGFCMLAKNIQYF. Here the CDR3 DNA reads TGTGCCAGCAGACTACAACAGGGCGGATTCTGCATGCTGGCCAAAAACATTCAGTACTTC.